Below are 12 T cell receptor beta chains sequenced from a single sample in a study of control samples from healthy donors and cancer patients. Profiled with immunoSEQ multiplex PCR; TCRdb holds only in-frame clones, not every one. This table holds approximately 170,000 clones, about 90% found once. Sequences were obtained from blood. The receptors derive from a young woman in good health.

The chain carries TRBV3-1 (or the pseudogene TRBV3-2) and TRBJ2-7; D is unclear. CDR1 and CDR2 (germline): LGHDT, YNNKEL (reference sequence). This CDR3 has 12 residues. V lost 5 bases and J lost 0, with 5 bases in between. CDR3 coding DNA: TGTGCCAGCAGCTTGGACTCCTACGAGCAGTACTTC. Its protein is CASSLDSYEQYF.

The CDR3 protein is CAGPGPDWGYTF. Here the CDR3 DNA reads TGTGCCGGACCCGGTCCGGATTGGGGCTACACCTTC. The rearrangement joins TRBV30 to TRBJ1-2; D uncertain. The germline V gene has CDR1 GTSNPN and CDR2 SVGIG (reference sequence). The CDR3 extends over 12 amino acids. The V end lost 8 bases, the J end lost 8 bases, and 18 bases lay between the germline ends.

The sample holds one count of this clone. The chain joins TRBV7-9 to TRBJ2-4, with 9 bases that match TRBD1. The CDR3 covers 16 residues. After removal of 4 bases from V and 1 base from J, the junction contained 5 bases not matched to a gene. Germline V gene data show CDR1 as SEHNR and CDR2 as FQNEAQ (reference sequence). The CDR3 DNA is TGTGCCAGCAGCTCCACCGGGACAGGGGCCAAAAACATTCAGTACTTC. As protein: CASSSTGTGAKNIQYF.

The chain joins TRBV18 to TRBJ1-5; D is ambiguous. This CDR3 contains 13 residues. Germline CDR1 KGHSH, CDR2 LQKENI. Deletions cut 2 bases from V and 7 bases from J, with 9 bases between. CDR3 protein: CASSPAIRQPQHF. Here the CDR3 DNA reads TGTGCCAGCTCACCAGCAATTAGACAGCCCCAGCATTTT.

The rearrangement uses TRBV11-2 and TRBJ2-1; D is unclear. The germline gives CDR1 SGHAT, CDR2 FQNNGV. V lost 1 base and J 8 bases, leaving 12 bases between the germline ends. The CDR3 sequence is 14 residues long. The CDR3 reads CASSLGRTTHEQFF. CDR3 nucleotides: TGTGCCAGCAGCTTAGGAAGGACGACCCATGAGCAGTTCTTC.

This clone showed up just once. This chain joins TRBV27 and TRBJ2-5; tentative D call: TRBD1 (6 bases). The CDR3 runs to 15 residues. Trimming removed 8 bases at V and 4 bases at J, with 20 bases between. The germline V gene encodes CDR1 MNHEY and CDR2 SMNVEV (reference sequence). This chain's CDR3 is CASGREGTRGETQYF. DNA of the CDR3: TGTGCCAGCGGCCGTGAAGGGACAAGGGGAGAGACCCAGTACTTC.

Only a few counts were recorded for this clone. The rearrangement uses TRBV27 and TRBJ2-1; 8 bases align to TRBD1. The J segment lost 4 bases and the V segment lost 3 bases, leaving 5 bases of the junction unmatched. The length of the CDR3 is 15 residues. Germline V CDR1 and CDR2: MNHEY, SMNVEV (reference sequence). CDR3 region: CASSLSRGQYNEQFF. In nucleotides, the CDR3 is TGTGCCAGCAGTTTGAGCAGGGGGCAATACAATGAGCAGTTCTTC.

The V call is TRBV28, the J call TRBJ2-7, with TRBD2 matching 7 bases. This CDR3 is built from 16 residues. Germline assignment: CDR1 MDHEN and CDR2 SYDVKM. J gave up 4 bases and V 3 bases, and 12 bases lay outside the gene matches. The CDR3 DNA follows: TGTGCCAGCAGTTTCCCCTTGGGGGGGTTGGAGTACGAGCAGTACTTC. It yields the protein CASSFPLGGLEYEQYF.

The chain employs TRBV9 and TRBJ1-6; maybe TRBD1 (5 bases). Germline CDR1 is SGDLS and CDR2 is YYNGEE. Between the trimmed V and J ends, which lost 3 bases and 14 bases, there was a span of 21 bases. CDR3 length: 15 residues. The CDR3 DNA sequence: TGTGCCAGCAGCGCCCGAACAGGCCCCGGGGAAACCCTCCACTTT. Translating gives CASSARTGPGETLHF.

This clone was seen just once. A read error may produce the germline difference seen at one junction end. The CDR3 protein is CAGSLSGFTEAFF. CDR3 DNA sequence: TGTGCCGGCAGTTTATCGGGTTTCACTGAAGCTTTCTTT. The chain is built from TRBV28 and TRBJ1-1; no clear D gene. The CDR3 has 13 residues. Germline V gene data show CDR1 as MDHEN and CDR2 as SYDVKM.

V is TRBV5-1 and J is TRBJ2-1; the match to TRBD2 covers 9 bases. This CDR3 region has 16 residues. Looked up from germline, CDR1 is SGHRS and CDR2 is YFSETQ. Trimming at V came to 0 bases and at J to 5 bases, leaving 6 bases not matched to a gene. The CDR3 nucleotides are TGCGCCAGCAGCTTGGGCGGGACTAGCCCGAACAATGAGCAGTTCTTC. It yields the protein CASSLGGTSPNNEQFF.

The gene calls are TRBV7-2 and TRBJ2-5; 8 nucleotides line up with TRBD2. This CDR3 spans 15 amino acids. In germline, CDR1 is SGHTA, CDR2 FQGNSA. With V trimmed by 4 bases and J by 5 bases, 9 bases remained unmatched. The CDR3 nucleotides are TGTGCCAGCAGCTCCCAACTAGCGGCAGGGGAGACCCAGTACTTC. Translated, it gives CASSSQLAAGETQYF.